This entry lists 4 T cell receptor beta chains sequenced from one sample in a study of Ad26.COV2.S vaccination and SARS-CoV-2 variants. Treatment described: roughly 20 received Ad26.COV2.S at low or high dose, single or two shots; about 5 received placebo; per-sample allocation not given. Material that was analyzed had been drawn on day 63 after the first vaccine or placebo injection. Sequencing used immunoSEQ multiplex PCR; TCRdb keeps in-frame clones, though not all of them. The sample includes about 390,000 clones, 88% seen only once; the top ten take approximately 3.7%. This specimen consisted of peripheral blood, obtained in a trial of Ad26.COV2.S vaccine versus placebo. The receptors were gathered from a person between 18 and 60 years old who received the Ad26.COV2.S COVID-19 vaccine or a placebo.

The chain couples TRBV7-2 to TRBJ2-6; unclear D gene. This CDR3 contains 16 residues. The V end lost 3 bases, the J end lost 3 bases, and 12 bases lay between the germline ends. CDR1 and CDR2 from the germline V gene are SGHTA and FQGNSA. The CDR3 region is CASSLNRVFGANVLTF. CDR3 nucleotides: TGTGCCAGCAGCTTGAATAGGGTCTTTGGGGCCAACGTCCTGACTTTC.

The rearrangement joins TRBV3-1 (or the pseudogene TRBV3-2) to TRBJ2-4, with D perhaps matching TRBD1 (5 bases). V was trimmed by 4 bases and J by 3 bases, leaving 19 bases between them. The CDR3 is 17 residues long. From germline, CDR1 is LGHDT and CDR2 YNNKEL (reference sequence). The CDR3 bases are TGTGCCAGCAGCCCCCGAAGTGGTGCAGGGCTCAAAAACATTCAGTACTTC. Its translation is CASSPRSGAGLKNIQYF.

The chain combines TRBV13 with TRBJ1-1, with TRBD1 matching 10 bases. In germline, CDR1 is PRHDT, CDR2 FYEKMQ (reference sequence). This CDR3 is built from 15 residues. With V trimmed by 5 bases and J by 7 bases, 10 bases remained unmatched. The CDR3 DNA reads TGTGCCAGCAGCCCAACGACAGGGGGCAGATATGAAGCTTTCTTT. Translated, it gives CASSPTTGGRYEAFF.

This clone was detected once. The V call is TRBV3-1 (or the pseudogene TRBV3-2), the J call TRBJ1-3; 8 nucleotides align to TRBD1. The germline V gene encodes CDR1 LGHDT and CDR2 YNNKEL (reference sequence). The CDR3 has 15 amino acids. Trimming took 2 bases from V and 3 from J; bases not matched to a gene: 3. In DNA form, the CDR3 reads TGTGCCAGCAGCCAACAGGGGGCGCTTGGAAACACCATATATTTT. Protein: CASSQQGALGNTIYF.